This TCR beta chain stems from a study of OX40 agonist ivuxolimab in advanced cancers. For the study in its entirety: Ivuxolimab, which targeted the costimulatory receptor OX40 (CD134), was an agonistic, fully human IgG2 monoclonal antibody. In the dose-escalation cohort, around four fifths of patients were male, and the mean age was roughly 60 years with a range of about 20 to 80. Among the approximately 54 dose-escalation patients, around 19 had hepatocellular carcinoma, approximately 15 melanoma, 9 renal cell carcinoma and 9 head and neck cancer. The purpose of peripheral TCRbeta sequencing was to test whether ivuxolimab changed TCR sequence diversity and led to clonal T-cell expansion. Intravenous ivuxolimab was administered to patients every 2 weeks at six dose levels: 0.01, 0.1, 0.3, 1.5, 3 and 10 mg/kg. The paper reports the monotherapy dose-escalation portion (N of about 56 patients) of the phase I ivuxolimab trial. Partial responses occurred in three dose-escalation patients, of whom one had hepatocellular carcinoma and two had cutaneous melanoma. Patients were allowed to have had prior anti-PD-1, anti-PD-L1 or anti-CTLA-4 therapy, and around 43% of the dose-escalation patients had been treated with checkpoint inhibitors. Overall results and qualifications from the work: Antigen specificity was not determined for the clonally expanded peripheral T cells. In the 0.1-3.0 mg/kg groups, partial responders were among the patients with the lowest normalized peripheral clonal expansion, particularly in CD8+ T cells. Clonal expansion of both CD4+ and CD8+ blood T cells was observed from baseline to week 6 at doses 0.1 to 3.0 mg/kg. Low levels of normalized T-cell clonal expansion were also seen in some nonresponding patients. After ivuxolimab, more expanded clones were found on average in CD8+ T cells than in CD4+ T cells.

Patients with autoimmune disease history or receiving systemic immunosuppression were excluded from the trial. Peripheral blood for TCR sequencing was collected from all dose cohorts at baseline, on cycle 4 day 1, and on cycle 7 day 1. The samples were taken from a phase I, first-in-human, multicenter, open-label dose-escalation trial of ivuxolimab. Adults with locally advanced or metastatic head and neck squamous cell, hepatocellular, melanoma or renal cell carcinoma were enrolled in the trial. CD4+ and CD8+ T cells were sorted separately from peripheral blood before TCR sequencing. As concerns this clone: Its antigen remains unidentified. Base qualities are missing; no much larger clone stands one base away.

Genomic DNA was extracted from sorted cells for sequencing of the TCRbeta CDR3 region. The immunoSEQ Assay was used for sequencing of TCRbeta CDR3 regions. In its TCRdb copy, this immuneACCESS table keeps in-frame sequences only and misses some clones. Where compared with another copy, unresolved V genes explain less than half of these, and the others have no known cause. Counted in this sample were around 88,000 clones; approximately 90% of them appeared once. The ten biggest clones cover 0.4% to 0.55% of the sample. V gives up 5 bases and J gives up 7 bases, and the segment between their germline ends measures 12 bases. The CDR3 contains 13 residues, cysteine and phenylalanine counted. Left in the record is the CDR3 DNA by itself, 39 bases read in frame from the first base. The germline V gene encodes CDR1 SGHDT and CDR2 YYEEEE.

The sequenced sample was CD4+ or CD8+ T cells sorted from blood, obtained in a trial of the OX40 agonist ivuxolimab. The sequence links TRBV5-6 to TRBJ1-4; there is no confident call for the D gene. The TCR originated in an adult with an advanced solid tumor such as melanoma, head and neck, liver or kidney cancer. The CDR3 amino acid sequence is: CASRETGSEKLFF. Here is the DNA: TGTGCCAGCAGAGAGACGGGAAGTGAAAAACTGTTTTTT.